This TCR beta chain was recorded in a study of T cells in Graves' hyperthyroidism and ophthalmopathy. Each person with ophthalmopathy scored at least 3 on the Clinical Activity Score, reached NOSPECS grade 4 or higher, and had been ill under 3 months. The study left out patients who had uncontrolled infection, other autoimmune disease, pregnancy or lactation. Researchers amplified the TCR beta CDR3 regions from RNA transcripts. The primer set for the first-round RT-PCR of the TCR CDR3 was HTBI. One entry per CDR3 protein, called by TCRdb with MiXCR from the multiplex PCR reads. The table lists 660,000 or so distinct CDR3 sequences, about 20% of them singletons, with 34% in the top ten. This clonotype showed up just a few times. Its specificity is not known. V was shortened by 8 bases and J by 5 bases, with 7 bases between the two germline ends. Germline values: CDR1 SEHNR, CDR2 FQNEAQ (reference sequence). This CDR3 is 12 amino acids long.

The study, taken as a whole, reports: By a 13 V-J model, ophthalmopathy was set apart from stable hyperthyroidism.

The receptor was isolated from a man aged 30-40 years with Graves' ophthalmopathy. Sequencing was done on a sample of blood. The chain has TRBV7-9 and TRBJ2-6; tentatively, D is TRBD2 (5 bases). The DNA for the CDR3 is TGTGCCAGCCGGGGTTGGGCCAACGTCCTGACTTTC. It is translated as CASRGWANVLTF.